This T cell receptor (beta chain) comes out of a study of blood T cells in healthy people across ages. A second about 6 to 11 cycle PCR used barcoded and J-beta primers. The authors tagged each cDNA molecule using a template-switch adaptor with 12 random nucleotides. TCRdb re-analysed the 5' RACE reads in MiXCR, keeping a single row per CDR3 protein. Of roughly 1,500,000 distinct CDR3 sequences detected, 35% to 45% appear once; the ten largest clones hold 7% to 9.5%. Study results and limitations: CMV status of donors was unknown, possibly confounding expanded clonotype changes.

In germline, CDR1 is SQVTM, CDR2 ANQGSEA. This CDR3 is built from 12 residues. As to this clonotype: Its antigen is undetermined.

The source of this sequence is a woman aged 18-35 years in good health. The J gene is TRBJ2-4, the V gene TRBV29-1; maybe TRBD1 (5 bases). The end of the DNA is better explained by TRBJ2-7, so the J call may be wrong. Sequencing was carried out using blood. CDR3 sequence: CSAVGDSCEQYF. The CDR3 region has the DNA TGCAGCGCCGTAGGGGATTCGTGCGAGCAGTACTTC.